These T cell receptor beta chains were read from a single sample in a study of T cell responses to AZD1222 COVID-19 vaccine. Method: immunoSEQ multiplex PCR; TCRdb's copy keeps in-frame clones and lacks some. Of roughly 100,000 clones in the sample, 88% are singletons; the top ten hold 16%. This material consisted of peripheral blood, taken 28 days after the second AZD1222 dose. The source of these receptors is an adult who received the AZD1222 COVID-19 vaccine. CDR3s include the opening cysteine and the closing phenylalanine or tryptophan. A D gene is named only where the DNA matches it firmly. Rows may omit the clone size; those that give it use once, few, many or a size class.

v_gene: TRBV5-1
d_gene: NA
abundance: NA
j_gene: TRBJ2-2
CDR3aa: CASSRTTNTGELFF
CDR3nt: TGCGCCAGCAGCAGGACTACCAACACCGGGGAGCTGTTTTTT

v_gene: TRBV10-3
d_gene: NA
abundance: NA
j_gene: TRBJ1-1
CDR3aa: CAISAPQGNTEAFF
CDR3nt: TGTGCCATCAGCGCACCCCAGGGGAACACTGAAGCTTTCTTT

v_gene: TRBV30
d_gene: TRBD1
abundance: NA
j_gene: TRBJ1-4
CDR3aa: CAWGETGGREKLFF
CDR3nt: TGTGCCTGGGGGGAGACAGGGGGCCGTGAAAAACTGTTTTTT

v_gene: TRBV5-1
d_gene: NA
abundance: NA
j_gene: TRBJ1-4
CDR3aa: CASSPGPNEKLFF
CDR3nt: TGCGCCAGCAGCCCGGGACCAAATGAAAAACTGTTTTTT

v_gene: TRBV6-1
d_gene: TRBD2
abundance: NA
j_gene: TRBJ2-3
CDR3aa: CASSERLAGYTDTQYF
CDR3nt: TGTGCCAGCAGTGAAAGGCTAGCGGGATACACAGATACGCAGTATTTT

v_gene: TRBV28
d_gene: NA
abundance: NA
j_gene: TRBJ1-4
CDR3aa: CASRSSQGEKLFF
CDR3nt: TGTGCCAGCAGATCATCTCAGGGGGAAAAACTGTTTTTT

v_gene: TRBV2
d_gene: NA
abundance: NA
j_gene: TRBJ2-7
CDR3aa: CASSEAGTSLAYEQYF
CDR3nt: TGTGCCAGCAGTGAAGCTGGGACGTCTTTGGCGTACGAGCAGTACTTC

v_gene: TRBV20-1
d_gene: NA
abundance: NA
j_gene: TRBJ1-5
CDR3aa: CSASLGDDQPQHF
CDR3nt: TGCAGTGCTAGTTTAGGGGACGATCAGCCCCAGCATTTT

v_gene: TRBV24-1
d_gene: TRBD1
abundance: NA
j_gene: TRBJ2-2
CDR3aa: CATSDLRDRVGGELFF
CDR3nt: TGTGCCACCAGTGACCTCCGGGACAGGGTGGGAGGGGAGCTGTTTTTT

v_gene: TRBV28
d_gene: NA
abundance: NA
j_gene: TRBJ2-2
CDR3aa: CASSQQGFTGELFF
CDR3nt: TGTGCCAGCAGCCAGCAGGGGTTTACCGGGGAGCTGTTTTTT

v_gene: TRBV6-5
d_gene: TRBD1
abundance: NA
j_gene: TRBJ2-3
CDR3aa: CASSYQTGGSTDTQYF
CDR3nt: TGTGCCAGCAGTTACCAGACAGGGGGCAGCACAGATACGCAGTATTTT

v_gene: TRBV5-4
d_gene: TRBD2
abundance: NA
j_gene: TRBJ2-7
CDR3aa: CASSLERERSYEQYF
CDR3nt: TGTGCCAGCAGCTTGGAGCGGGAGAGGTCCTACGAGCAGTACTTC

v_gene: TRBV30
d_gene: TRBD1
abundance: NA
j_gene: TRBJ1-2
CDR3aa: CAWSPGTGGSYGYTF
CDR3nt: TGTGCCTGGAGCCCCGGGACAGGGGGTTCCTATGGCTACACCTTC

v_gene: TRBV3-1/TRBV3-2
d_gene: NA
abundance: NA
j_gene: TRBJ1-1
CDR3aa: CASSQIRALDTEAFF
CDR3nt: TGTGCCAGCAGCCAAATAAGGGCCCTGGACACTGAAGCTTTCTTT

v_gene: TRBV2
d_gene: NA
abundance: once
j_gene: TRBJ2-7
CDR3aa: CASSPEVRYEQYF
CDR3nt: TGTGCCAGCAGTCCCGAGGTTCGTTACGAGCAGTACTTC

v_gene: TRBV20-1
d_gene: NA
abundance: NA
j_gene: TRBJ2-7
CDR3aa: CSALVGYEQYF
CDR3nt: TGCAGTGCCCTAGTAGGCTACGAGCAGTACTTC

v_gene: TRBV6-1
d_gene: NA
abundance: NA
j_gene: TRBJ1-4
CDR3aa: CASSENGFNEKLFF
CDR3nt: TGTGCCAGCAGTGAAAACGGATTTAATGAAAAACTGTTTTTT

v_gene: TRBV30
d_gene: NA
abundance: NA
j_gene: TRBJ1-5
CDR3aa: CAWSTRIQGNQPQHF
CDR3nt: TGTGCCTGGAGTACAAGGATCCAGGGGAATCAGCCCCAGCATTTT

v_gene: TRBV10-3
d_gene: NA
abundance: NA
j_gene: TRBJ2-1
CDR3aa: CAITDGRSSYNEQFF
CDR3nt: TGTGCCATCACTGACGGCCGGAGCTCCTACAATGAGCAGTTCTTC

v_gene: TRBV21-1
d_gene: NA
abundance: NA
j_gene: TRBJ1-2
CDR3aa: CASSKVWDRALEGYTF
CDR3nt: TGTGCCAGCAGCAAAGTGTGGGACAGGGCTTTAGAAGGCTACACCTTC

v_gene: TRBV3-1/TRBV3-2
d_gene: NA
abundance: NA
j_gene: TRBJ2-2
CDR3aa: CASSARGDSRLFF
CDR3nt: TGTGCCAGCAGTGCTAGGGGGGACTCACGTCTGTTTTTT

v_gene: TRBV2
d_gene: NA
abundance: NA
j_gene: TRBJ2-2
CDR3aa: CASSGSTGYTGELFF
CDR3nt: TGTGCCAGCAGTGGCTCCACAGGGTACACCGGGGAGCTGTTTTTT

v_gene: TRBV30
d_gene: NA
abundance: NA
j_gene: TRBJ1-5
CDR3aa: CAWSPGFSNQPQHF
CDR3nt: TGTGCCTGGAGTCCAGGGTTTAGCAATCAGCCCCAGCATTTT

v_gene: TRBV29-1
d_gene: TRBD1
abundance: NA
j_gene: TRBJ2-1
CDR3aa: CSVASRTGGDEQFF
CDR3nt: TGCAGCGTTGCTAGTAGGACAGGGGGCGATGAGCAGTTCTTC

v_gene: TRBV7-9
d_gene: TRBD1
abundance: NA
j_gene: TRBJ1-4
CDR3aa: CASSLGTGMGEKLFF
CDR3nt: TGTGCCAGCAGCTTAGGGACAGGGATGGGTGAAAAACTGTTTTTT

v_gene: TRBV19
d_gene: NA
abundance: NA
j_gene: TRBJ1-3
CDR3aa: CASAGGSSGNTIYF
CDR3nt: TGTGCCAGTGCGGGGGGATCCTCTGGAAACACCATATATTTT

v_gene: TRBV5-1
d_gene: NA
abundance: NA
j_gene: TRBJ2-7
CDR3aa: CASSRGGAEVNEQYF
CDR3nt: TGCGCCAGCAGCCGTGGGGGGGCCGAGGTAAACGAGCAGTACTTC

v_gene: TRBV5-5
d_gene: TRBD1
abundance: NA
j_gene: TRBJ1-5
CDR3aa: CASSLGFGQGASNQPQHF
CDR3nt: TGTGCCAGCAGCTTGGGTTTCGGACAGGGGGCCAGCAATCAGCCCCAGCATTTT

v_gene: TRBV13
d_gene: TRBD2
abundance: NA
j_gene: TRBJ2-3
CDR3aa: CASSLGRELDTQYF
CDR3nt: TGTGCCAGCAGCTTAGGGCGGGAGTTGGATACGCAGTATTTT

v_gene: TRBV4-1
d_gene: NA
abundance: NA
j_gene: TRBJ1-4
CDR3aa: CASSQKGSDNEKLFF
CDR3nt: TGCGCCAGCAGCCAAAAGGGTTCAGATAATGAAAAACTGTTTTTT

v_gene: TRBV5-6
d_gene: NA
abundance: NA
j_gene: TRBJ1-5
CDR3aa: CASSFLGQGGPSAQHF
CDR3nt: TGTGCCAGCAGCTTTCTGGGGCAGGGAGGTCCTTCAGCCCAGCATTTT

v_gene: TRBV7-2
d_gene: TRBD2
abundance: NA
j_gene: TRBJ2-2
CDR3aa: CASSLEVGRAHTGELFF
CDR3nt: TGTGCCAGCAGCTTAGAAGTCGGGAGGGCCCACACCGGGGAGCTGTTTTTT

v_gene: TRBV28
d_gene: NA
abundance: NA
j_gene: TRBJ2-1
CDR3aa: CASSASGNSYNEQFF
CDR3nt: TGTGCCAGCAGCGCCAGCGGAAACTCCTACAATGAGCAGTTCTTC

v_gene: TRBV12-3/TRBV12-4
d_gene: NA
abundance: NA
j_gene: TRBJ2-1
CDR3aa: CASSWGETEQFF
CDR3nt: TGTGCCAGCAGTTGGGGGGAGACTGAGCAGTTCTTC

v_gene: TRBV30
d_gene: NA
abundance: NA
j_gene: TRBJ1-5
CDR3aa: CAWSVRQYQPQHF
CDR3nt: TGTGCCTGGAGTGTTCGGCAGTATCAGCCCCAGCATTTT

v_gene: TRBV27
d_gene: TRBD1
abundance: NA
j_gene: TRBJ1-6
CDR3aa: CASSFSTTGYYNSPLHF
CDR3nt: TGTGCCAGCAGTTTCTCGACGACAGGGTATTATAATTCACCCCTCCACTTT

v_gene: TRBV6-1
d_gene: NA
abundance: few
j_gene: TRBJ1-5
CDR3aa: CASSEAILGTIGGNQPQHF
CDR3nt: TGTGCCAGCAGTGAAGCCATTCTAGGGACCATCGGGGGCAATCAGCCCCAGCATTTT

v_gene: TRBV28
d_gene: TRBD2
abundance: NA
j_gene: TRBJ2-2
CDR3aa: CASGGLANTGELFF
CDR3nt: TGTGCCAGCGGGGGACTAGCGAACACCGGGGAGCTGTTTTTT

v_gene: TRBV4-2
d_gene: TRBD1
abundance: NA
j_gene: TRBJ1-4
CDR3aa: CASSPDGTGNNEKLFF
CDR3nt: TGTGCCAGCAGCCCCGACGGGACAGGGAATAATGAAAAACTGTTTTTT

v_gene: TRBV5-1
d_gene: TRBD1
abundance: NA
j_gene: TRBJ1-2
CDR3aa: CASSTGTGVDGYTF
CDR3nt: TGCGCCAGCAGCACCGGGACAGGCGTCGATGGCTACACCTTC

v_gene: TRBV21-1
d_gene: NA
abundance: NA
j_gene: TRBJ1-2
CDR3aa: CASTPQKGRENGYTF
CDR3nt: TGTGCCAGCACCCCCCAAAAGGGCAGGGAGAATGGCTACACCTTC

v_gene: TRBV4-1
d_gene: TRBD1
abundance: NA
j_gene: TRBJ1-3
CDR3aa: CASSLWDRGGNTIYF
CDR3nt: TGCGCCAGCAGTCTCTGGGACAGGGGTGGAAACACCATATATTTT